The 28 T cell receptor beta chains below all came from one sample that was sequenced in a study of Graves' ophthalmopathy and Graves' hyperthyroidism. RNA transcripts were the template, and TCR beta CDR3 regions were amplified from them. The first round was an RT-PCR with HTBI primers, and the second round was a multiplex PCR. TCRdb itself ran the multiplex PCR reads through MiXCR, one entry per CDR3 protein. The data show 200,000 to 250,000 distinct CDR3 sequences, with 20% to 25% seen just once and 43% held by the top ten. Sequencing was done on a sample of peripheral blood. The receptors derive from a woman between 50 and 59 years old with Graves' ophthalmopathy.

The sample holds one count of this clonotype. The gene calls are TRBV6-4 and TRBJ1-1; no clear D gene. The germline V gene has CDR1 MRHNA and CDR2 SNTAGT. V lost 4 bases to trimming and J lost 1 base, with 7 bases between them. The CDR3 totals 13 residues. CDR3 sequence: CASSASTNTEAFF. The CDR3 nucleotides read TGTGCCAGCAGTGCCTCGACGAACACTGAAGCTTTCTTT.

This clonotype was observed many times. The chain links TRBV12-3 or TRBV12-4 to TRBJ1-1, with D unresolved. The CDR3 sequence is 12 residues long. The ends were cut back, 5 bases at V and 0 bases at J, with 4 bases in the middle. CDR3 residues: CASSHLNTEAFF. The CDR3 region has the DNA TGTGCCAGCAGTCACCTGAACACTGAAGCTTTCTTT.

The V gene is TRBV12-3 or TRBV12-4, the J gene TRBJ2-3; D remains ambiguous. This CDR3 region has 15 residues. The ends were cut back, 7 bases at V and 6 bases at J, with 20 bases in the middle. The CDR3 DNA is TGTGCCAGCATACCAGCTTCCGGAAAGGCGGATACGCAGTATTTT. Its protein product is CASIPASGKADTQYF.

This clonotype was observed many times. The genes are TRBV12-3 or TRBV12-4 and TRBJ2-5; D perhaps matches TRBD2 (5 bases). V was trimmed by 7 bases and J by 5 bases, leaving 17 bases between them. The length of the CDR3 is 14 residues. This chain's CDR3 is CASTPLEGVETQYF. The CDR3 DNA is TGTGCCAGCACCCCCCTTGAGGGTGTGGAGACCCAGTACTTC.

The sample holds many counts of this clonotype. The chain combines TRBV16 with TRBJ2-7; D is uncertain. CDR3 length: 11 amino acids. V gave up 3 bases and J gave up 3 bases, with 3 bases separating them. The germline gives CDR1 KGHSY, CDR2 FQNENV. The CDR3 nucleotides read TGTGCCAGCAGCCATGGCTACGAGCAGTACTTC. Protein: CASSHGYEQYF.

This chain uses TRBV29-1 with TRBJ1-1; D is possibly TRBD1 (5 bases). Between the trimmed V and J ends, which lost 3 bases and 0 bases, there was a span of 20 bases. CDR1 and CDR2 (germline): SQVTM, ANQGSEA. The CDR3 runs 17 residues. This CDR3 is CSVDGRASRGMNTEAFF. As DNA, the CDR3 is TGCAGCGTTGATGGGAGGGCGAGTAGGGGTATGAACACTGAAGCTTTCTTT.

The J gene is TRBJ1-6, the V gene TRBV2; 8 nucleotides align to TRBD1. Trimming took 5 bases from V and 4 from J; bases not matched to a gene: 4. The CDR3 extends over 15 amino acids. CDR1 and CDR2 (germline): SNHLY, FYNNEI. The CDR3 coding sequence is TGTGCCAGCAGTTCCGGGACAGGTTATAATTCACCCCTCCACTTT. Protein sequence: CASSSGTGYNSPLHF.

The chain joins TRBV5-1 to TRBJ2-7; possibly TRBD2 for D (6 bases). This CDR3 is built from 15 residues. Trimming left V 4 bases short and J 0 bases short, with 14 bases between. The germline CDR1 and CDR2 sequences are SGHRS and YFSETQ. Written as DNA, the CDR3 is TGCGCCAGCAGCCCCGGGACTTTGAGCTCCTACGAGCAGTACTTC. It codes for CASSPGTLSSYEQYF.

This clonotype was recorded at least ten times. This sequence joins TRBV6-1 and TRBJ2-2; the D call may be TRBD1 or TRBD2 (6 bases each). CDR1 and CDR2 from the germline V gene are MNHNS and SASEGT. The V gene lost 3 bases and the J gene lost 16 bases, with 18 bases spanning the gap. The CDR3 contains 13 residues. The CDR3 here is CASSDSGGGTRFF. Here the CDR3 DNA reads TGTGCCAGCAGTGATTCTGGAGGGGGGACGAGGTTTTTT.

The chain combines TRBV28 with TRBJ2-7, with 7 bases aligning to TRBD1. The CDR3 has 11 residues. Germline CDR1 is MDHEN and CDR2 is SYDVKM. V was pared by 8 bases and J by 6 bases, with 4 bases of the junction left unmatched. CDR3 sequence: CASLAGGEQYF. CDR3 sequence (DNA): TGTGCCAGCCTGGCAGGGGGCGAGCAGTACTTC.

This clonotype was seen only a few times. The gene calls are TRBV28 and TRBJ1-1; maybe TRBD1 (6 bases). Germline CDR1 is MDHEN and CDR2 is SYDVKM. The germline V and J ends were trimmed by 6 bases and 6 bases, with 17 bases remaining between them. This CDR3 spans 14 amino acids. CDR3 coding DNA: TGTGCCAGCAGAGGGGGACTAGCTCGCGCTGAAGCTTTCTTT. It yields the protein CASRGGLARAEAFF. The full variable domain, its missing parts supplied by reference TRBV28 and TRBJ1-1, is DVKVTQSSRYLVKRTGEKVFLECVQDMDHENMFWYRQDPGLGLRLIYFSYDVKMKEKGDIPEGYSVSREKKERFSLILESASTNQTSMYLCASRGGLARAEAFFGQGTRLTVV.

This clonotype was counted at least ten times. The chain couples TRBV28 to TRBJ1-6, with D uncertain. Germline V gene sequence: CDR1 MDHEN, CDR2 SYDVKM. Trimming removed 5 bases at V and 9 bases at J, with 14 bases between. The CDR3 consists of 14 residues. DNA of the CDR3: TGTGCCAGCAGTCGATCGGGGAAAAGTTCACCCCTCCACTTT. Encoded protein: CASSRSGKSSPLHF.

This clonotype showed up many times. The rearrangement links TRBV6-5 to TRBJ1-3; the D is unclear. The V and J ends lost 8 bases and 2 bases respectively, with 10 bases between them. The CDR3 has 13 amino acids. CDR1 MNHEY and CDR2 SVGAGI come from the germline V gene. CDR3 sequence reads: CASRAGAGNTIYF. The CDR3 DNA reads TGTGCCAGCCGGGCCGGAGCTGGAAACACCATATATTTT.

J is TRBJ1-1 and V is TRBV6-5, with a tentative D call TRBD1 (6 bases). CDR1 and CDR2 (germline): MNHEY, SVGAGI. The CDR3 covers 15 residues. The V gene lost 8 bases and the J gene lost 1 base, with 17 bases spanning the gap. The CDR3 DNA reads as TGTGCCAGCGGTTCATCGGGACACTGGAACACTGAAGCTTTCTTT. Amino acid sequence: CASGSSGHWNTEAFF.

As for this clonotype: Because the CDR3 is missing its conserved closing phenylalanine or tryptophan, this is likely a read error. This chain joins TRBV7-2 and TRBJ1-1, with 9 bases matching TRBD1. The CDR3 covers 18 residues. CDR1 is SGHTA, CDR2 FQGNSA, per germline. Trimming cost V 0 bases and J 0 bases; bases outside gene matches: 8. CDR3 sequence: CASSLAVNRGQVNTEAFL. In DNA form, the CDR3 reads TGTGCCAGCAGCTTAGCCGTAAACAGGGGGCAGGTGAACACTGAAGCTTTCCTT.

The J gene is TRBJ1-6, the V gene TRBV20-1; 9 nucleotides match TRBD1. This CDR3 has 15 residues. The germline V gene has CDR1 DFQATT and CDR2 SNEGSKA (reference sequence). With 0 bases clipped from V and 10 bases from J, the junction kept 7 bases outside the gene matches. The CDR3 is CSARDPGQGVSPLHF. As DNA, the CDR3 is TGCAGTGCTAGAGATCCGGGACAGGGAGTATCACCCCTCCACTTT.

Concerning this clonotype itself: Compared with germline, one end of the junction differs, possibly owing to a read error. This chain uses TRBV15 with TRBJ1-2, with D hard to call. CDR3 size: 14 residues. Germline V gene lookup returns CDR1 LNHNV and CDR2 YYDKDF (reference sequence). The CDR3 here is CATSRDIANYGYAF. In DNA form, the CDR3 reads TGTGCCACCAGCAGAGATATAGCTAACTATGGCTACGCCTTC.

This clonotype was observed many times. The chain is built from TRBV6-1 and TRBJ1-5, with 7 bases aligning to TRBD1. CDR3 length equals 13 residues. The V gene's germline CDR1 is MNHNS and CDR2 SASEGT. Germline trimming cut 6 bases from V and 6 bases from J; bases unmatched to any gene: 5. In nucleotides, the CDR3 is TGTGCCAGCAGAGACAGGGACGCTCAGCCCCAGCATTTT. Its translation: CASRDRDAQPQHF.

The V gene is TRBV6-1, the J gene TRBJ2-7; D may be TRBD2 (5 bases). The ends were cut back, 4 bases at V and 4 bases at J, with 8 bases in the middle. The CDR3 contains 12 residues. Germline V gene lookup returns CDR1 MNHNS and CDR2 SASEGT. This CDR3 is CASSVEGYEQYF. Written as DNA, the CDR3 is TGTGCCAGCAGTGTTGAGGGTTACGAGCAGTACTTC.

This clonotype was seen ten or more times. The chain is built from TRBV20-1 and TRBJ1-1, with TRBD1 matching over 7 bases. Germline V lookup: CDR1 DFQATT, CDR2 SNEGSKA (reference sequence). This CDR3 contains 15 residues. V trimming: 3 bases; J trimming: 2 bases; junction bases outside the gene matches: 9. The CDR3 sequence is CSARGAGTANTEAFF. The CDR3 DNA reads TGCAGTGCTAGGGGAGCCGGGACAGCCAACACTGAAGCTTTCTTT.

This clonotype was seen many times. The chain uses TRBV20-1 and TRBJ1-5, with D hard to call. Looked up from germline, CDR1 is DFQATT and CDR2 is SNEGSKA (reference sequence). The CDR3 loop spans 12 amino acids. V lost 0 bases, J lost 5 bases, and 5 bases lay in between. This CDR3 reads CSARDGDQPQHF. The CDR3 DNA sequence: TGCAGTGCTAGAGACGGGGATCAGCCCCAGCATTTT.

This clonotype was recorded many times. The rearrangement uses TRBV5-5 and TRBJ2-5; D might be TRBD1 (5 bases). CDR1 is SGHKS and CDR2 is YYEKEE in the germline V gene (reference sequence). This CDR3 is 14 amino acids long. V was shortened by 6 bases and J by 4 bases, with 16 bases between the two germline ends. DNA for the CDR3: TGTGCCAGCACCCCTACGCAGGGCCGAGAGACCCAGTACTTC. Residues: CASTPTQGRETQYF.

To note about this clonotype: A much more abundant neighbour one base away suggests this may be a read error. The gene calls are TRBV28 and TRBJ2-2; D is ambiguous. This CDR3 region has 12 residues. The germline CDR1 and CDR2 sequences are MDHEN and SYDVKM. V was cut by 11 bases and J by 3 bases, with 10 bases left in between. DNA of the CDR3: TGTGCCTACCGGGCCCACACCGGGGAGCTGTTTTTT. It translates to CAYRAHTGELFF.

This clonotype has a count of ten or more. The chain carries TRBV11-2 and TRBJ2-4, with 10 nucleotides matching TRBD2. There are 16 residues in the CDR3. Per the germline V gene, CDR1 is SGHAT and CDR2 is FQNNGV. V shed 4 bases, J shed 3 bases, and the junction held 6 bases outside the gene matches. CDR3 sequence reads: CASSSTSGIDKNIQYF. The CDR3 nucleotides are TGTGCCAGCAGCTCAACTAGCGGGATCGACAAAAACATTCAGTACTTC. The whole variable domain, remainder taken from reference TRBV11-2 and TRBJ2-4, is EAGVAQSPRYKIIEKRQSVAFWCNPISGHATLYWYQQILGQGPKLLIQFQNNGVVDDSQLPKDRFSAERLKGVDSTLKIQPAKLEDSAVYLCASSSTSGIDKNIQYFGAGTRLSVL.

There are many counts of this clonotype. The chain uses TRBV15 and TRBJ1-1; D gene unclear. The CDR3 is 13 residues long. Germline CDR1 and CDR2: LNHNV and YYDKDF (reference sequence). Deletions cut 3 bases from V and 1 base from J, with 6 bases between. CDR3 sequence (DNA): TGTGCCACCAGCAGGAGGGAGAACACTGAAGCTTTCTTT. Translation: CATSRRENTEAFF.

This clonotype was recorded many times. The rearrangement links TRBV24-1 to TRBJ2-2, with no clear D. This CDR3 has 12 amino acids. Germline V lookup: CDR1 KGHDR, CDR2 SFDVKD. The V and J ends lost 4 bases and 7 bases respectively, with 6 bases between them. CDR3 in DNA: TGTGCCACCAGTGAGGAGATCGGGGAGCTGTTTTTT. Protein sequence: CATSEEIGELFF.

In this sample, this clonotype turned up many times. The chain links TRBV4-1 to TRBJ1-2; 8 nucleotides line up with TRBD1. Trimming cost V 3 bases and J 2 bases; bases outside gene matches: 5. CDR3 size: 15 residues. Germline V lookup: CDR1 MGHRA, CDR2 YSYEKL. This CDR3 is CASSHLDRENYGYTF. The CDR3 DNA follows: TGCGCCAGCAGCCACTTGGACAGGGAAAACTATGGCTACACCTTC.

At least ten counts were recorded for this clonotype. This chain uses TRBV5-5 with TRBJ2-1; D perhaps matches TRBD1 (6 bases). Trimming cost V 0 bases and J 6 bases, with 16 bases left between them. CDR3 length: 16 amino acids. CDR1 SGHKS and CDR2 YYEKEE come from the germline V gene (reference sequence). The CDR3, as DNA: TGTGCCAGCAGCTTGGCCGCCGGGGTAGGGGGCAATGAGCAGTTCTTC. Amino acids: CASSLAAGVGGNEQFF.